One sample yielded the 4 T cell receptor beta chains listed below, sequenced in a study of T cell responses to AZD1222 COVID-19 vaccine. The table came from immunoSEQ multiplex PCR; TCRdb's copy has only in-frame clones and leaves some out. Of over 120,000 clones in the sample, under 95% were seen once. This specimen consisted of peripheral blood, obtained on day 0 of AZD1222 vaccination. The receptors derive from an adult in good health.

This clone was detected only a few times. This sequence joins TRBV18 and TRBJ1-3; the D gene is possibly TRBD1 (5 bases). The CDR3 length is 17 residues. The germline CDR1 and CDR2 sequences are KGHSH and LQKENI. The V end lost 3 bases, the J end lost 0 bases, and 15 bases lay between the germline ends. This CDR3 is CASSPGVGVSSGNTIYF. The CDR3 DNA is TGTGCCAGCTCACCCGGCGTAGGGGTCAGCTCTGGAAACACCATATATTTT.

The chain employs TRBV7-2 and TRBJ1-2; 12 nucleotides align to TRBD1. The CDR3 sequence is 14 residues long. With V trimmed by 5 bases and J by 7 bases, 5 bases remained unmatched. Germline V CDR1 and CDR2: SGHTA, FQGNSA. CDR3 DNA sequence: TGTGCCAGCAGCGCCCGGGACAGGGGGCCTGGCTACACCTTC. It translates to CASSARDRGPGYTF.

A few counts support this clone. This CDR3 is CASSYWSRTSGWPQHF. In DNA, the CDR3 is TGTGCCAGCAGTTACTGGAGCAGGACCTCGGGATGGCCCCAGCATTTT. The rearrangement links TRBV6-5 to TRBJ1-5; D is unresolved. Germline loops: CDR1 MNHEY, CDR2 SVGAGI. CDR3 size: 16 residues. V lost 1 base and J lost 9, with 19 bases in between.

J is TRBJ2-5 and V is TRBV5-4; perhaps TRBD1 as D (6 bases). Germline V CDR1 and CDR2: SGHNT, YYREEE (reference sequence). V dropped 3 bases and J dropped 0 bases, with 9 bases sitting between them. The CDR3 spans 14 residues. This CDR3 reads CASSSYRDQETQYF. As DNA, the CDR3 is TGTGCCAGCAGCTCTTACAGGGACCAAGAGACCCAGTACTTC. The variable domain in full, with the rest retrieved from reference TRBV5-4 and TRBJ2-5, is ETGVTQSPTHLIKTRGQQVTLRCSSQSGHNTVSWYQQALGQGPQFIFQYYREEENGRGNFPPRFSGLQFPNYSSELNVNALELDDSALYLCASSSYRDQETQYFGPGTRLLVL.